This T cell receptor (beta chain) came from a study of Tregs in tolerant kidney transplant recipients. Study-level background: Recipient cells were told from donor cells by antibody staining.

Profiled with immunoSEQ multiplex PCR; TCRdb holds only in-frame clones, not every one. The profile shows 35,000 to 50,000 clones, around 95% of them singletons. This clone was picked up one time. Antigen unknown. Study-level results: The small number of patients limits these findings pending further validation.

This CDR3 spans 15 amino acids. Trimming took 8 bases from V and 1 from J; bases not matched to a gene: 10. Germline V gene sequence: CDR1 LNHNV, CDR2 YYDKDF (reference sequence). The sequence was obtained from a human donor in good health. The chain combines TRBV15 with TRBJ2-7, with 8 bases that match TRBD2. Sequencing was done on a sample of Tregs from blood cultured with allogeneic cells. The CDR3 DNA sequence: TGTGCCACCGGCTCCTGGCGGGGGGATTCCTACGAGCAGTACTTC. Translating it yields CATGSWRGDSYEQYF.